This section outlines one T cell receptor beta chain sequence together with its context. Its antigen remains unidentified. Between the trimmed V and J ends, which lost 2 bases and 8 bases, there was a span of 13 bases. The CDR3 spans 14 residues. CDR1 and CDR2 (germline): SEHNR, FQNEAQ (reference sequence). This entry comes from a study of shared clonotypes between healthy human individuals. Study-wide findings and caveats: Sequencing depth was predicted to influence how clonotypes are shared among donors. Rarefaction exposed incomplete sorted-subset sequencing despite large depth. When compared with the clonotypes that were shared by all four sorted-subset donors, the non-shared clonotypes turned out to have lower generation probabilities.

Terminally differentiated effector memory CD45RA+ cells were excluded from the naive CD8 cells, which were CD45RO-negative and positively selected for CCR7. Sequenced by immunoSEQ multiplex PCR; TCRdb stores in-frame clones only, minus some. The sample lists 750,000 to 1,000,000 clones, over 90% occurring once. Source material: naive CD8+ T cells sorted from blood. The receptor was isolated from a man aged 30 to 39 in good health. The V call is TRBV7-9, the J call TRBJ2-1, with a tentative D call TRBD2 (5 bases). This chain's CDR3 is CASSLSPLSDEQFF. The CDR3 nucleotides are TGTGCCAGCAGCTTATCTCCTCTTAGCGATGAGCAGTTCTTC. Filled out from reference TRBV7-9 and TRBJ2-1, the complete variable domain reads DTGVSQNPRHKITKRGQNVTFRCDPISEHNRLYWYRQTLGQGPEFLTYFQNEAQLEKSRLLSDRFSAERPKGSFSTLEIQRTEQGDSAMYLCASSLSPLSDEQFFGPGTRLTVL.